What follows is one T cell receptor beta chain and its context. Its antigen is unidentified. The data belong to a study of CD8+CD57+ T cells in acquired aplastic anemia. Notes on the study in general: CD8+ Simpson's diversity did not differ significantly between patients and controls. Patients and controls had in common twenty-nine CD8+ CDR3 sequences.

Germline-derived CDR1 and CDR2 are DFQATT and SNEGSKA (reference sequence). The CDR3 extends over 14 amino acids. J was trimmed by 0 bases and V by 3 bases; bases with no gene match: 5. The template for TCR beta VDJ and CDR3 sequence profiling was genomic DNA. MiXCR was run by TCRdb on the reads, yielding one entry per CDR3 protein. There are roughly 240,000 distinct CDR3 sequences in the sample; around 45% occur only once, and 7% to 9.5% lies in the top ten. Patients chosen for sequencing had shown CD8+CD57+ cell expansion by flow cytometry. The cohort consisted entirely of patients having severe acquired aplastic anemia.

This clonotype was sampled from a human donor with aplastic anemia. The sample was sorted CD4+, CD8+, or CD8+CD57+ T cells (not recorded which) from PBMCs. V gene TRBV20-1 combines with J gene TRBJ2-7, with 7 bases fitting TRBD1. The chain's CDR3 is CSASQDRRSYEQYF. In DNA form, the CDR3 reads TGCAGTGCTAGCCAGGACAGGCGCTCCTACGAGCAGTACTTC.